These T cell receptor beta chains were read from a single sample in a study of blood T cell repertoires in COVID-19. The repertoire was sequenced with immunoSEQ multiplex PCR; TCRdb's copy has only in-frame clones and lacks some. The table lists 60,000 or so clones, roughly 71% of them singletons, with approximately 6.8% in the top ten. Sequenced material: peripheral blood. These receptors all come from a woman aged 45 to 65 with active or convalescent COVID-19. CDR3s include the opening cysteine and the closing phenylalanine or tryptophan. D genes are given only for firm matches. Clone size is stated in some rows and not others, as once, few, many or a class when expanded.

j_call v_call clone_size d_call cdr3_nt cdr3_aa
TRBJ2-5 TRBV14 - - TGTGCCAGCAGCCAAGTGGCAGGGGGAGGTTGGGAGACCCAGTACTTC CASSQVAGGGWETQYF
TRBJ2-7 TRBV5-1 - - TGCGCCAGCAGCGGCAGCGGGTCCTACGAGCAGTACTTC CASSGSGSYEQYF
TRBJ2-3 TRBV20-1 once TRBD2 TGCAGTGCTAGTGGGACTAGCGGGAGGACTAGCACAGATACGCAGTATTTT CSASGTSGRTSTDTQYF
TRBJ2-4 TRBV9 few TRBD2 TGTGCCAGCAGCGTATATGAACTAGCGACTGCCAAAAACATTCAGTACTTC CASSVYELATAKNIQYF
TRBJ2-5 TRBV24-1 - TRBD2 TGTGCCACCAGTGATGGGGTAGCGGGGGGTCAAGAGACCCAGTACTTC CATSDGVAGGQETQYF
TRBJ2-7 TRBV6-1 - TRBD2 TGTGCCAGCAGTGAAGCCCCGCGGGAGAGCTCCTACGAGCAGTACTTC CASSEAPRESSYEQYF
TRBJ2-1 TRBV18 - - TGTGCCAGCTCGAAAGACAGGTCCTGGCAGTTCTTC CASSKDRSWQFF
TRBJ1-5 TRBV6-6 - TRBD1 TGTGCCAGCAGTTACCAGGGGGACAATCAGCCCCAGCATTTT CASSYQGDNQPQHF
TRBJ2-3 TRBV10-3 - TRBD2 TGTGCCATCAGAGATCTAGCGGGAGCGGCAGATACGCAGTATTTT CAIRDLAGAADTQYF
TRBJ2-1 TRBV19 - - TGTGCCAGTAGTATTCGTGTCGGTGAGCAGTTCTTC CASSIRVGEQFF
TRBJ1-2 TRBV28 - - TGTGCCAGCAGTCTCGTTAAACAAGGCTACACCTTC CASSLVKQGYTF
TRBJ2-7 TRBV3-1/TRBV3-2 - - TGTGCCAGCAGCCTTTCGACTGGCTACGAGCAGTACTTC CASSLSTGYEQYF
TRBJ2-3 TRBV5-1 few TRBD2 TGCGCCAGCAGCTTGCAAGCGGGAGACGCAGATACGCAGTATTTT CASSLQAGDADTQYF
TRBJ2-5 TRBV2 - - TGTGCCAGCAGAAGCCTCCACGGGGTCGTGGAGACCCAGTACTTC CASRSLHGVVETQYF
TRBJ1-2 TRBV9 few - TGTGCCAGCAGCACGGAGGGCTATGGCTACACCTTC CASSTEGYGYTF
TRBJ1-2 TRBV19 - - TGTGCCAGTAGTAGGCCACAGGACTATGGCTACACCTTC CASSRPQDYGYTF
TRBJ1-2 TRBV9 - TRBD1 TGTGCCAGCAGCGTAACGGGAGGGCAGGGGGTGAGCTACACCTTC CASSVTGGQGVSYTF
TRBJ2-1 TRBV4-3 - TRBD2 TGCGCCAGCAGTCTAGCGGCCTTTTTAAAAGGGGATGAGCAGTTCTTC CASSLAAFLKGDEQFF
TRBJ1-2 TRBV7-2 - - TGTGCCAGCAGCCCGGACAGAACCTATGGCTACACCTTC CASSPDRTYGYTF
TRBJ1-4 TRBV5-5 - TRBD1 TGTGCCAGCAGCTCACCGGGACAGGGAACTGAAAAACTGTTTTTT CASSSPGQGTEKLFF
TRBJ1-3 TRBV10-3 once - TGTGCCATCAGTGAGATATCAGGATCGGGAAACACCATATATTTT CAISEISGSGNTIYF
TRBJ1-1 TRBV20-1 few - TGCAGTGCGTCCGGGAACACTGAAGCTTTCTTT CSASGNTEAFF
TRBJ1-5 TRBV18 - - TGTGCCAGCTCACCAACAAGCAATCAGCCCCAGCATTTT CASSPTSNQPQHF
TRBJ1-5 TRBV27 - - TGTGCCAGCAGTATTAGACAGGACAATCAGCCCCAGCATTTT CASSIRQDNQPQHF
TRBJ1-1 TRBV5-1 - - TGCGCCAGCAGCTTCGACTTCGGGAACATTGAAGCTTTCTTT CASSFDFGNIEAFF
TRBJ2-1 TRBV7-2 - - TGTGCCAGCAGCCCTTGGGCTTACAATGAGCAGTTCTTC CASSPWAYNEQFF